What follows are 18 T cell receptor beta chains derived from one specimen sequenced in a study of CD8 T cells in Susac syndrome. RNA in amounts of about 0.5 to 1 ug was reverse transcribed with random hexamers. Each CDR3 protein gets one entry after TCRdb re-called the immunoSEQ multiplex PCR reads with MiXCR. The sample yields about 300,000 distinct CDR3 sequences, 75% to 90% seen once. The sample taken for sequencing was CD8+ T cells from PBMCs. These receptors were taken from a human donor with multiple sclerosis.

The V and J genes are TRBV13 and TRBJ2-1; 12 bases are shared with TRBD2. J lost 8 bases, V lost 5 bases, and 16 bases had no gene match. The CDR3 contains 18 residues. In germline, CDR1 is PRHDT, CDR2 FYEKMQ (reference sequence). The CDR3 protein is CASSVRALTSGRIDEQFF. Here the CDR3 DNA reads TGTGCCAGCAGCGTTAGAGCCCTGACTAGCGGGAGAATCGATGAGCAGTTCTTC.

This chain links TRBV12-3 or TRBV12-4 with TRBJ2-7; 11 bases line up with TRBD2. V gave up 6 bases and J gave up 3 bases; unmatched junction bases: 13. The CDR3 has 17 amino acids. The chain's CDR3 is CASSILEPGLAVYEQYF. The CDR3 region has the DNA TGTGCCAGCAGCATCCTTGAGCCGGGACTAGCGGTCTACGAGCAGTACTTC.

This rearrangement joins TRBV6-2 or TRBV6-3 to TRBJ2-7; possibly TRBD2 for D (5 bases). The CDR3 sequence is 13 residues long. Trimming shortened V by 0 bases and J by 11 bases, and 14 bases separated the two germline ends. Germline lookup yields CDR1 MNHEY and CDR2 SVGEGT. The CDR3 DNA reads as TGTGCCAGCAGTTACTCGAATCTAGCTGAAGAGTACTTC. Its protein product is CASSYSNLAEEYF.

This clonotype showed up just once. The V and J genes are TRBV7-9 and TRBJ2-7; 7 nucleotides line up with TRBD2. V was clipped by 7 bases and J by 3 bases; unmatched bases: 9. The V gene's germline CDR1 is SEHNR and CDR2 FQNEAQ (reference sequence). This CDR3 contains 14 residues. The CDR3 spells CASTPGTTLYEQYF. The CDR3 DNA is TGTGCCAGCACCCCCGGGACTACCCTCTACGAGCAGTACTTC.

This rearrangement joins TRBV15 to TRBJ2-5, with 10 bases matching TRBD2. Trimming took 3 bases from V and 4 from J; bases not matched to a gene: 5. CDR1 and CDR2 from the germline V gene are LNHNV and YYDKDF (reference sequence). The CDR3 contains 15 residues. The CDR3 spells CATSSEAGGGETQYF. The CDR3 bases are TGTGCCACCAGCAGTGAAGCGGGAGGGGGAGAGACCCAGTACTTC. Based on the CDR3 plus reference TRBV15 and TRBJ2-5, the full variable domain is DAMVIQNPRYQVTQFGKPVTLSCSQTLNHNVMYWYQQKSSQAPKLLFHYYDKDFNNEADTPDNFQSRRPNTSFCFLDIRSPGLGDTAMYLCATSSEAGGGETQYFGPGTRLLVL.

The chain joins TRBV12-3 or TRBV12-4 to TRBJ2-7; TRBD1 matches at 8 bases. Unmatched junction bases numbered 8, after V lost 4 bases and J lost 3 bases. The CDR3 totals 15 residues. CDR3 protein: CASSSRDRGFYEQYF. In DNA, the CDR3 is TGTGCCAGCAGTTCCCGCGACAGGGGCTTCTACGAGCAGTACTTC.

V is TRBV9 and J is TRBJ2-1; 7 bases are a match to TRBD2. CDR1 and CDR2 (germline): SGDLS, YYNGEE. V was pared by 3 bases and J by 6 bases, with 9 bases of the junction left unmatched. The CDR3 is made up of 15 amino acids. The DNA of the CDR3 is TGTGCCAGCAGCGACGCGGGAGCCGATATCAATGAGCAGTTCTTC. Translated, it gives CASSDAGADINEQFF.

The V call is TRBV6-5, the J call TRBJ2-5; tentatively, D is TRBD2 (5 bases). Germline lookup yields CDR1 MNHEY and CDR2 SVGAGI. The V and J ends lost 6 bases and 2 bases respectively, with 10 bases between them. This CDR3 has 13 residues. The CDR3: CASRVGVQETQYF. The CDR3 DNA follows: TGTGCCAGCAGGGTCGGGGTTCAAGAGACCCAGTACTTC.

This CDR3 is CASSPTGAGLGVWNEQFF. CDR3 coding DNA: TGTGCCAGCAGTCCTACGGGGGCGGGACTAGGGGTTTGGAATGAGCAGTTCTTC. The J gene is TRBJ2-1, the V gene TRBV27; TRBD2 aligns across 8 bases. Trimming cost V 5 bases and J 7 bases; bases outside gene matches: 19. Germline assignment: CDR1 MNHEY and CDR2 SMNVEV (reference sequence). This CDR3 has 18 amino acids.

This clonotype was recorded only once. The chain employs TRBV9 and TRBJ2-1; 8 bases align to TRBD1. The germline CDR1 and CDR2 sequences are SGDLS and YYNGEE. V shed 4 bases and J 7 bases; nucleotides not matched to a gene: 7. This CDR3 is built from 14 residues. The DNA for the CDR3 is TGTGCCAGCAGCACGGGACAGGACCTGAATGAGCAGTTCTTC. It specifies CASSTGQDLNEQFF.

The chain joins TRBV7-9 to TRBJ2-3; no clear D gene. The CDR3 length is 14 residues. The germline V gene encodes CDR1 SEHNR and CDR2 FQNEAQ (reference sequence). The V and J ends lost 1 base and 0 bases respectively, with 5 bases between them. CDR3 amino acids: CASSLEISTDTQYF. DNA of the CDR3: TGTGCCAGCAGCTTAGAGATAAGCACAGATACGCAGTATTTT.

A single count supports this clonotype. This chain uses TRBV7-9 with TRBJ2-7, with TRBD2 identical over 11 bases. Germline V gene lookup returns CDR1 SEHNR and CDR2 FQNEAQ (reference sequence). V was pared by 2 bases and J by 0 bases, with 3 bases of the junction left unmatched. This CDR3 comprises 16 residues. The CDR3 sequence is CASSLTGLADSYEQYF. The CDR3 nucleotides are TGTGCCAGCAGCTTAACGGGACTAGCGGACTCCTACGAGCAGTACTTC.

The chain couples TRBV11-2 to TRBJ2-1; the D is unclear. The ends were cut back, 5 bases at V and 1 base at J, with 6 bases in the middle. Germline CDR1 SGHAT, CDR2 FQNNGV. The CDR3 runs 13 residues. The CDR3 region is CASSVVSYNEQFF. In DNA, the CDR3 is TGTGCCAGCAGCGTGGTTTCCTACAATGAGCAGTTCTTC.

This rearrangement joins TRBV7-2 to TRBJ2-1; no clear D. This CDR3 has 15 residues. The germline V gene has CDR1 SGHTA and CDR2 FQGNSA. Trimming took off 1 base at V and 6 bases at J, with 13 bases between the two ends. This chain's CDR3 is CASSLGWSASNEQFF. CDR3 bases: TGTGCCAGCAGCTTAGGATGGTCGGCTTCCAATGAGCAGTTCTTC.

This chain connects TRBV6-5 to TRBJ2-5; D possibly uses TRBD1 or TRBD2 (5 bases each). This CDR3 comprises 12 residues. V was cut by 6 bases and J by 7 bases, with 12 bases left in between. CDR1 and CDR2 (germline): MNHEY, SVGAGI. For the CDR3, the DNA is TGTGCCAGCAGCTCCTCCGGGGCGACCCAGTACTTC. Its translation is CASSSSGATQYF.

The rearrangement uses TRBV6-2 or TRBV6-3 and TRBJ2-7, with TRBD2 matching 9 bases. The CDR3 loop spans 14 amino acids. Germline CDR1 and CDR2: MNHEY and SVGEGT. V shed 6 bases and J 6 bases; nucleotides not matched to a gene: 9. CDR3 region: CASRSASGVIEQYF. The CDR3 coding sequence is TGTGCCAGCAGATCCGCTAGCGGGGTCATCGAGCAGTACTTC.

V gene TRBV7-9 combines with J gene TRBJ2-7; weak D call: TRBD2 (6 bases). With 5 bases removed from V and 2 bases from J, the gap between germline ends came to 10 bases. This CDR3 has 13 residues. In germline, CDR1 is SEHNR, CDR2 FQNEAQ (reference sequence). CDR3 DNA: TGTGCCAGCAGCCACGGAGGGCCCTACGAGCAGTACTTC. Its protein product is CASSHGGPYEQYF.

The CDR3 sequence: CASTLAGAATGELFF. CDR3 in DNA: TGTGCCAGCACCCTGGCGGGAGCTGCCACCGGGGAGCTGTTTTTT. The J gene is TRBJ2-2, the V gene TRBV5-4, with TRBD2 matching over 7 bases. J lost 4 bases, V lost 6 bases, and 9 bases had no gene match. The length of the CDR3 is 15 residues. CDR1 is SGHNT and CDR2 is YYREEE in the germline V gene (reference sequence).